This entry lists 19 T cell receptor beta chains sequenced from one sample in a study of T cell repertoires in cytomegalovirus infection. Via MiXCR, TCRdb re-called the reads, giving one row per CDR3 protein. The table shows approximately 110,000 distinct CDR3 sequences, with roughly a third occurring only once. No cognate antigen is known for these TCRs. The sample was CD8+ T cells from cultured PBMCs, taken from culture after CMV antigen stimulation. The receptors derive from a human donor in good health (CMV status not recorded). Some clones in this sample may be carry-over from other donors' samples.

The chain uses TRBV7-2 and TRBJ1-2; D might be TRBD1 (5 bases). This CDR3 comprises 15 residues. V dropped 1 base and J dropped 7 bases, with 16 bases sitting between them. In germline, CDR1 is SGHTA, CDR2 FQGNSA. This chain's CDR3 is CASSLGWPGQGGYTF. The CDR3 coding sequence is TGTGCCAGCAGCTTAGGATGGCCGGGGCAGGGTGGCTACACCTTC. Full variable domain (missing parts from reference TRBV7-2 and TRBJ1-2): GAGVSQSPSNKVTEKGKDVELRCDPISGHTALYWYRQSLGQGLEFLIYFQGNSAPDKSGLPSDRFSAERTGGSVSTLTIQRTQQEDSAVYLCASSLGWPGQGGYTFGSGTRLTVV.

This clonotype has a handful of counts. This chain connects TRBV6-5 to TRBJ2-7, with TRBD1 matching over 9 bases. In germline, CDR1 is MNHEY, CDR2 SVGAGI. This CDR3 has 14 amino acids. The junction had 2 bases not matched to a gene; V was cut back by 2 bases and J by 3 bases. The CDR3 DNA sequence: TGTGCCAGCAGTTACCGGGACAGGGACTACGAGCAGTACTTC. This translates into CASSYRDRDYEQYF.

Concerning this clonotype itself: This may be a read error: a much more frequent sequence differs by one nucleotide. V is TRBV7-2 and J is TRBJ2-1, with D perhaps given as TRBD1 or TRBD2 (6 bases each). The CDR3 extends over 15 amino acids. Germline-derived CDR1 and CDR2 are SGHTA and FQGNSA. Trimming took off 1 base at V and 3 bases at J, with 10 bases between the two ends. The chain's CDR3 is CASSLVGGLYNEQFF. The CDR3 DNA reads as TGTGCCAGCAGCTTAGTGGGGGGCCTCTACAATGAGCAGTTCTTC.

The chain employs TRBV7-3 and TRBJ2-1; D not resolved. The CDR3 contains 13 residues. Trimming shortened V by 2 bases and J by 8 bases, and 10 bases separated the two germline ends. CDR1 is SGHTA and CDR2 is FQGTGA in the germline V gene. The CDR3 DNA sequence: TGTGCCAGCAGCTTAGGTAGGGTCGATGAGCAGTTCTTC. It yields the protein CASSLGRVDEQFF.

Here the CDR3 reads CASSLGPWQGDFAGTDTQYF. In nucleotides, the CDR3 is TGTGCCAGCAGCTTAGGACCCTGGCAGGGTGATTTTGCCGGCACAGATACGCAGTATTTT. The chain links TRBV7-8 to TRBJ2-3; tentative D call: TRBD1 (5 bases). Trimming pared 1 base from V and 1 base from J, leaving 24 bases between. Germline CDR1 and CDR2: SGHVS and FQNEAQ. This CDR3 has 20 amino acids.

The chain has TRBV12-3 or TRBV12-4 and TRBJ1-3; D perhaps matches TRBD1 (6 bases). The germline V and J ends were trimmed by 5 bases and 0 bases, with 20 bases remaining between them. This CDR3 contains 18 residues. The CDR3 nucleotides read TGTGCCAGCAGTCCGGAGGGGGGCACGTTATACTCTGGAAACACCATATATTTT. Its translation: CASSPEGGTLYSGNTIYF.

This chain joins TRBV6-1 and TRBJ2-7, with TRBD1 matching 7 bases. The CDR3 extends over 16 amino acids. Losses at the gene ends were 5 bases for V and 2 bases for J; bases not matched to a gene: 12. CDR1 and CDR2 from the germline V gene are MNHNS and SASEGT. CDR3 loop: CASSTIQGPSTYEQYF. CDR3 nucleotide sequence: TGTGCCAGCAGTACCATACAGGGGCCCTCAACCTACGAGCAGTACTTC.

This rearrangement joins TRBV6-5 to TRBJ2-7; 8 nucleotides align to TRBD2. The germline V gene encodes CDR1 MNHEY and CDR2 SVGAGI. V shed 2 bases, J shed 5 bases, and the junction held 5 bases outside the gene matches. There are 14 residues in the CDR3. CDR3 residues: CASSYTGLANEQYF. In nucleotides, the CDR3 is TGTGCCAGCAGTTACACCGGACTAGCAAACGAGCAGTACTTC.

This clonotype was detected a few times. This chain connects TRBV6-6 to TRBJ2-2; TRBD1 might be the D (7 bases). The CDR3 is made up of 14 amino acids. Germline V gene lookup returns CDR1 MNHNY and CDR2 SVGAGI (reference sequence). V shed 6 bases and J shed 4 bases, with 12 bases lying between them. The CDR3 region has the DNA TGTGCCAGCAGGGAGGGGGCCTTCACCGGGGAGCTGTTTTTT. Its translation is CASREGAFTGELFF.

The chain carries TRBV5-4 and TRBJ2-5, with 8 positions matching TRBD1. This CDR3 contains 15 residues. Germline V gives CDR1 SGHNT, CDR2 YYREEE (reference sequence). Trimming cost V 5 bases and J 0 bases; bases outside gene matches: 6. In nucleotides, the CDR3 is TGTGCCAGCAGGGTTGGACAGGGCCACCAAGAGACCCAGTACTTC. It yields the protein CASRVGQGHQETQYF.

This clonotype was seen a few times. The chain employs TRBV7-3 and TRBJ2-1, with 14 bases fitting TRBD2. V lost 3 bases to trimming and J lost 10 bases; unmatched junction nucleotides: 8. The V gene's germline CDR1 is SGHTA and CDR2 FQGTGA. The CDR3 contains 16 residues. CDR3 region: CASSLGGLAGVGEQFF. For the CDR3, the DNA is TGTGCCAGCAGCTTGGGGGGACTAGCGGGAGTAGGGGAGCAGTTCTTC.

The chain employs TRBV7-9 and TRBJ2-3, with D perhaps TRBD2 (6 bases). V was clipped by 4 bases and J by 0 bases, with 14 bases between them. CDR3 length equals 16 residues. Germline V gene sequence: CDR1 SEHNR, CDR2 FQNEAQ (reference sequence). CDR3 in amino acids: CASSSGTPVSTDTQYF. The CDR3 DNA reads TGTGCCAGCAGCTCCGGGACTCCCGTTAGCACAGATACGCAGTATTTT.

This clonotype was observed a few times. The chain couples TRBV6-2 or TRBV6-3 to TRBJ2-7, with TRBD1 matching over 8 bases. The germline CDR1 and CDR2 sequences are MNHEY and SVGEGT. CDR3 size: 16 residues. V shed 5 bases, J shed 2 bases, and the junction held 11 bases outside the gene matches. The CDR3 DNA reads TGTGCCAGCAGTACCCACCAGGGACAGGACCCCTACGAGCAGTACTTC. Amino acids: CASSTHQGQDPYEQYF.

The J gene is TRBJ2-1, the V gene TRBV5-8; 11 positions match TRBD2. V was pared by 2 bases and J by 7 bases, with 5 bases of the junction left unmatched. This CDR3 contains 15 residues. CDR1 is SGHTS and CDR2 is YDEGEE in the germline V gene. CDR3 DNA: TGTGCCAGCAGCTTCCGACTAGCGGGGTTAAATGAGCAGTTCTTC. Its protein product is CASSFRLAGLNEQFF.

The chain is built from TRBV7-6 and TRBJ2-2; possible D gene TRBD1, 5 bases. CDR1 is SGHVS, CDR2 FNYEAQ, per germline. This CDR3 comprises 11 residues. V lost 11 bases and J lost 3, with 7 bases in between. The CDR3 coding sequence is TGTGCCGTCAGGGACACCGGGGAGCTGTTTTTT. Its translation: CAVRDTGELFF.

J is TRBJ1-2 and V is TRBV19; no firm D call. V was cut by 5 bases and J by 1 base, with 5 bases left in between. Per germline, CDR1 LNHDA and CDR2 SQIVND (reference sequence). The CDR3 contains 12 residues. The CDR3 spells CASSVDNYGYTF. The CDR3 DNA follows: TGTGCCAGTAGTGTTGATAACTATGGCTACACCTTC.

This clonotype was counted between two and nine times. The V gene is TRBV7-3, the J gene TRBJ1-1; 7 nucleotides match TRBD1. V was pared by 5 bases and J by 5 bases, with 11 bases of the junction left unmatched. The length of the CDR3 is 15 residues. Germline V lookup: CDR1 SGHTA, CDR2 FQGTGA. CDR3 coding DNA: TGTGCCAGCAGCCCGGTCGGAGGGGGCGGAACTGAAGCTTTCTTT. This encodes CASSPVGGGGTEAFF.

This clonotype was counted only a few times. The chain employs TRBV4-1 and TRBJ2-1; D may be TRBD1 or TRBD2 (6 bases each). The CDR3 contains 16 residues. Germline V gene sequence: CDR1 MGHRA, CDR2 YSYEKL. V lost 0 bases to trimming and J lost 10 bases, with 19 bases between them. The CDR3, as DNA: TGCGCCAGCAGCCAAGATAAAGGTTTTAGGAGGGGGGAGCAGTTCTTC. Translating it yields CASSQDKGFRRGEQFF.

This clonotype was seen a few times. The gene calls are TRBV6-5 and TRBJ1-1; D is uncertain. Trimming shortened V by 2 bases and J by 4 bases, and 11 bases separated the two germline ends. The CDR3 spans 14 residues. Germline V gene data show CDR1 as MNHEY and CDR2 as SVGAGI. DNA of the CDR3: TGTGCCAGCAGTTACGGCCAGCGTGGCACTGAAGCTTTCTTT. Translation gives CASSYGQRGTEAFF.